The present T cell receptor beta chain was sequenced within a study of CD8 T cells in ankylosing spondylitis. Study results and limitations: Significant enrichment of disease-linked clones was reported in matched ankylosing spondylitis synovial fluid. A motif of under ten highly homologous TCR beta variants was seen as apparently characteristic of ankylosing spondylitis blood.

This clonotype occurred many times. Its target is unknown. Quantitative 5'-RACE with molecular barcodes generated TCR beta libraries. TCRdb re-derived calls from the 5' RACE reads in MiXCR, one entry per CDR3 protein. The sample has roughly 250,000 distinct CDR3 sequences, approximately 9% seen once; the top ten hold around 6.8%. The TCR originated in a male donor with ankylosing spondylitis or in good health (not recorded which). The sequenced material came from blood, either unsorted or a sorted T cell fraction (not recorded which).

CDR3 bases: TGTGCCAGCAGCACCACGACAGGGCTTCGGGACTATGGCTACACCTTC. Its translation is CASSTTTGLRDYGYTF. The chain joins TRBV9 to TRBJ1-2; 7 bases agree with TRBD1. Germline V lookup: CDR1 SGDLS, CDR2 YYNGEE. CDR3 length: 16 amino acids. J gave up 3 bases and V 4 bases, and 12 bases lay outside the gene matches. Filled out from reference TRBV9 and TRBJ1-2, the complete variable domain reads DSGVTQTPKHLITATGQRVTLRCSPRSGDLSVYWYQQSLDQGLQFLIQYYNGEERAKGNILERFSAQQFPDLHSELNLSSLELGDSALYFCASSTTTGLRDYGYTFGSGTRLTVV.